These 4 T cell receptor beta chains were sequenced from one sample in a study of shared T cell receptors in the human thymus. Assay used: immunoSEQ multiplex PCR; TCRdb lists only in-frame clones, some missing. The sample carries 550,000 to 800,000 clones, 70% to 90% recorded once. These sequences were also reported in another study, on human thymus T cells.

The sequenced sample was thymocytes. The receptors stem from a girl under three years old with a congenital heart defect.

The chain links TRBV4-1 to TRBJ1-5; D unclear. V shed 0 bases and J shed 5 bases, with 5 bases lying between them. CDR1 and CDR2 (germline): MGHRA, YSYEKL. The length of the CDR3 is 13 residues. The DNA for the CDR3 is TGCGCCAGCAGCCAAGACCGGGATCAGCCCCAGCATTTT. Translation: CASSQDRDQPQHF.

The V call is TRBV27, the J call TRBJ1-2; 7 bases match TRBD1. Trimming at V came to 2 bases and at J to 2 bases, leaving 5 bases not matched to a gene. The V gene's germline CDR1 is MNHEY and CDR2 SMNVEV (reference sequence). The CDR3 runs 15 residues. The CDR3 loop reads CASSLIGGQNYGYTF. The CDR3 DNA reads TGTGCCAGCAGTTTAATCGGGGGACAGAACTATGGCTACACCTTC.

This clone showed up just once. The V call is TRBV6-1, the J call TRBJ2-7; the D gene is possibly TRBD1 (6 bases). The CDR3 consists of 13 residues. With 3 bases removed from V and 2 bases from J, the gap between germline ends came to 8 bases. Germline CDR1 MNHNS, CDR2 SASEGT. In DNA form, the CDR3 reads TGTGCCAGCAGTGATAAGGGGGCCTACGAGCAGTACTTC. This translates into CASSDKGAYEQYF.

The V call is TRBV19, the J call TRBJ2-7; tentatively, D is TRBD2 (5 bases). In germline, CDR1 is LNHDA, CDR2 SQIVND (reference sequence). This CDR3 is 14 amino acids long. Trimming pared 5 bases from V and 3 bases from J, leaving 14 bases between. The CDR3 DNA sequence: TGTGCCAGTAGTCCCCTTTCGGGGAGCTACGAGCAGTACTTC. Translating gives CASSPLSGSYEQYF.